The 8 T cell receptor beta chains presented below share a single source sample, sequenced in a study of T cell repertoires in ileal Crohn's disease. Specified time point: proximal margin of the surgical specimen (macroscopically non-inflamed). Libraries were prepared by immunoSEQ multiplex PCR; TCRdb keeps only in-frame clonotypes and omits some of them. Of 7,200 or so clones in the sample, 72% were seen once. Sequencing input: ileal tissue. All receptors derive from an adult with Crohn's disease.

The chain combines TRBV30 with TRBJ1-1, with a tentative D call TRBD1 (6 bases). V shed 0 bases and J shed 5 bases, with 10 bases lying between them. CDR1 is GTSNPN and CDR2 is SVGIG in the germline V gene (reference sequence). CDR3 length: 13 residues. This CDR3 is CAWSVGGLTEAFF. CDR3 DNA sequence: TGTGCCTGGAGTGTCGGGGGCCTAACTGAAGCTTTCTTT.

This clone is labeled medium-sized (0.01 to 0.1%). The chain is built from TRBV2 and TRBJ1-1; D is unresolved. V was cut by 7 bases and J by 1 base, with 16 bases left in between. Germline V gives CDR1 SNHLY, CDR2 FYNNEI. The CDR3 loop spans 15 amino acids. This CDR3 reads CASIISALANTEAFF. Here the CDR3 DNA reads TGTGCCAGCATTATCTCGGCCCTAGCGAACACTGAAGCTTTCTTT.

The chain is built from TRBV18 and TRBJ1-4; D is uncertain. CDR3 length: 16 residues. V lost 3 bases, J lost 3 bases, and 14 bases lay in between. Germline CDR1 is KGHSH and CDR2 is LQKENI. CDR3 in DNA: TGTGCCAGCTCACCCGACCGACGGACGTCTAATGAAAAACTGTTTTTT. It is translated as CASSPDRRTSNEKLFF.

The V and J genes are TRBV28 and TRBJ1-2, with a possible D match to TRBD1 (6 bases). Germline loops: CDR1 MDHEN, CDR2 SYDVKM. Trimming left V 2 bases short and J 8 bases short, with 18 bases between. The length of the CDR3 is 15 residues. The CDR3 region has the DNA TGTGCCAGCAGTTTAGTGGGGGCGACCTTTCGGGGCTACACCTTC. Amino acids: CASSLVGATFRGYTF.

The gene calls are TRBV28 and TRBJ1-2; 7 bases are a match to TRBD1. The trim removed 6 bases at V and 8 bases at J, leaving 9 bases unmatched. Germline CDR1 is MDHEN and CDR2 is SYDVKM. This CDR3 has 13 residues. The CDR3 region is CASSTRGISGYTF. The DNA for the CDR3 is TGTGCCAGCAGCACCAGGGGGATCTCGGGCTACACCTTC.

The V and J genes are TRBV18 and TRBJ1-3; maybe TRBD1 (5 bases). Trimming shortened V by 3 bases and J by 4 bases, and 13 bases separated the two germline ends. Per the germline V gene, CDR1 is KGHSH and CDR2 is LQKENI. This CDR3 region has 15 residues. CDR3 nucleotides: TGTGCCAGCTCACCGGCGGCAGGACAAGGAAACACCATATATTTT. Its protein is CASSPAAGQGNTIYF.

The chain combines TRBV7-9 with TRBJ2-7; D is possibly TRBD1 or TRBD2 (5 bases each). CDR3 length: 14 residues. Germline CDR1 is SEHNR and CDR2 is FQNEAQ (reference sequence). The V and J ends lost 2 bases and 7 bases respectively, with 15 bases between them. The CDR3 bases are TGTGCCAGCAGCTTAAACGCCGTTGGGGGTGAGCAGTACTTC. It specifies CASSLNAVGGEQYF.

The chain employs TRBV28 and TRBJ1-5; D uncertain. V lost 2 bases to trimming and J lost 5 bases, with 10 bases between them. The CDR3 is 14 residues long. CDR1 and CDR2 from the germline V gene are MDHEN and SYDVKM. The CDR3 DNA follows: TGTGCCAGCAGTTTACGGGGTGTTGATCAGCCCCAGCATTTT. Its protein is CASSLRGVDQPQHF. The whole variable domain, remainder taken from reference TRBV28 and TRBJ1-5, is DVKVTQSSRYLVKRTGEKVFLECVQDMDHENMFWYRQDPGLGLRLIYFSYDVKMKEKGDIPEGYSVSREKKERFSLILESASTNQTSMYLCASSLRGVDQPQHFGDGTRLSIL.